Detailed here is one T cell receptor (beta chain). This sample stems from a study of blood T cell repertoires in COVID-19. Across the whole study: Specimens from acute and convalescent COVID-19 originated in the United States, Italy and Spain. Sources were T cells, B-cell-depleted T cells, or PBMCs; the material itself was cDNA or gDNA.

V lost 6 bases, J lost 6 bases, and 6 bases stayed unmatched. The CDR3 is made up of 14 amino acids. CDR1 and CDR2 (germline): WNHNN, SYGVQD (reference sequence). Authors' processing steps: Estimated nucleated cell counts came from reference gene primer amplification. Only in-frame clones appear in the TCRdb table, and some are missing; sequencing was by immunoSEQ multiplex PCR. The DNA gave D and trimming, while V, J and clone size come from that table. The sample lists around 280,000 clones, around 87% seen once, with around 1.7% in the top ten. Participants were aged roughly 18 to 95 years, lived in about two dozen US areas, and enrolled virtually.

The clonotype originates from a woman aged 18-30 years with acute COVID-19. This rearrangement joins TRBV10-1 to TRBJ2-2, with 8 bases fitting TRBD2. Sequencing used PBMCs or T cells enriched from blood (not recorded which). As DNA, the CDR3 is TGCGCCAGCAGCCGAGCGGGAGAGGCCGGGGAGCTGTTTTTT. Translating it yields CASSRAGEAGELFF.